This T cell receptor (beta chain) was identified in a study of T cell clonality in common variable immunodeficiency (dated by TCRdb to 2013 to 2016). Most of the CVID patients and most of the healthy controls were of Caucasian heritage. Heparinized peripheral whole blood samples of about 4.5 to 8 ml were collected from each donor. TCRbeta CDR3 repertoires were sequenced from genomic DNA of adults with common variable immune deficiency (CVID) and healthy adult controls. A total of some 22 healthy adult volunteers (12 female and 10 or so male; age range roughly 20 to 75 years, mean age about 33) were included in the control group. Diluted blood was subjected to density centrifugation over Hypaque 1077 or Ficoll-Paque for isolation of peripheral blood mononuclear cells. Genomic DNA was extracted from unsorted mononuclear cells by Qiagen column purification or by a centrifugation-based method. Concerning this clone: Its binding antigen is unknown. The read is 3 residues too short to cover the CDR3 end, so that end is filled in from the germline J gene.

On the study overall, not on this receptor specifically: According to the authors, figuring out what caused the increased clonality in CVID would require sequencing the repertoires of T cell subpopulations. TCRbeta clonality was higher in CVID subjects than in healthy controls (t-test p = 0.018), and the increase was most characteristic of about a third of subjects. Fewer TCRbeta clones were shared among CVID subjects than among healthy controls (p < 0.0001). CVID TCRbeta sequences reportedly showed fewer deletions and N-nucleotide insertions and lacked highly modified clones with 13 or more V deletions. Although equal DNA input was used, an average of approximately 74,000 unique sequences per sample was obtained for controls, compared with some 34,000 for CVID samples. Patient heterogeneity within the CVID cohort put limits on correlating repertoire features with clinical complications.

For sequencing, equivalent amounts of genomic DNA were input from CVID and control samples. For every sample, a 60 bp segment covering the rearranged TCRbeta CDR3 region was amplified and then sequenced. TCRbeta amplification used the immunoSEQ assay, a bias-corrected multiplex PCR with high-throughput sequencing. The authors' analysis ran thus. Each unique nucleotide sequence was treated as a clone and annotated with V, D and J genes, copy number and frequency. Sequences were labeled productive if in frame, and non-productive if out of frame or containing stop codons. As previously described, clonality was calculated on the basis of Shannon's entropy. Mean CDR3 Kyte-Doolittle hydropathy was derived from the predicted amino acid sequences of productive clones. Scaled V gene usage was hierarchically clustered using Manhattan distance and complete linkage with the R hclust function. Sharing of clones by CDR3 amino acid sequence was evaluated through resampling of 12 repertoires per group over 100 rounds. The repertoires were screened for some 69 published EBV-specific TCRbeta sequences and 245 published CMV-specific TCRbeta sequences. A couple of CVID samples that yielded fewer than 10,000 sequences were excluded from the analysis, so approximately 40 CVID repertoires were retained. TCRdb stores this immuneACCESS table with in-frame sequences only. Part of the clones is absent; in the studies checked, under half of the shortfall reflects unresolved V genes, and no reason is known for the rest. Clone size and V and J calls were adopted from that table, with D and trimming inferred from the DNA. There are about 52,000 clones in this sample, and none of them is a singleton. The top ten constitute under 2% of the sample.

At the junction V is shortened by 10 bases and J by 6 bases; bases outside the gene matches: 10. In the germline V gene (reference sequence), CDR1 corresponds to LNHDA and CDR2 to SQIVND. Counted from cysteine to phenylalanine, this CDR3 has 15 amino acids. Of the CDR3's DNA, 36 bases were read; they are in frame from base 1. The chain uses TRBV19 and TRBJ1-5, and TRBD1 aligns with 12 junction nucleotides. This sequence originates from a person between 18 and 69 years old in good health. The sample comprised peripheral blood mononuclear cells. The sequenced part of the CDR3 DNA is TGTGCCACCACCCCTGGGGACAGGGGGCTTCAGCCC. Its product reads: CATTPGDRGLQP. The complete CDR3 protein is CATTPGDRGLQPQHF.